What follows are 29 T cell receptor beta chains derived from one specimen sequenced in a study of blood T cell repertoires in COVID-19. The assay was immunoSEQ multiplex PCR, and TCRdb's table has in-frame clones only and misses some. The sample contains approximately 51,000 clones, over 70% of which appear only once. Sequenced input: peripheral blood. The receptors were gathered from a woman at least 80 years old with COVID-19, enrolled during active disease.

The rearrangement joins TRBV19 to TRBJ1-2; D is unresolved. There are 18 residues in the CDR3. Germline V gene lookup returns CDR1 LNHDA and CDR2 SQIVND (reference sequence). Trimming took off 6 bases at V and 0 bases at J, with 23 bases between the two ends. The CDR3 here is CASRTTRVSQPSNYGYTF. In DNA form, the CDR3 reads TGTGCCAGTAGGACGACTCGGGTTTCCCAGCCTTCTAACTATGGCTACACCTTC.

This clone has just a few counts. The chain is built from TRBV30 and TRBJ1-2; D is ambiguous. Germline assignment: CDR1 GTSNPN and CDR2 SVGIG (reference sequence). The V and J ends lost 0 bases and 2 bases respectively, with 7 bases between them. CDR3 size: 13 residues. CDR3 in DNA: TGTGCCTGGAGTGTGTCCGGGAACTATGGCTACACCTTC. Translated: CAWSVSGNYGYTF.

The chain employs TRBV10-3 and TRBJ1-5; D is possibly TRBD1 (6 bases). The CDR3 is made up of 14 amino acids. The germline V gene has CDR1 ENHRY and CDR2 SYGVKD. V was shortened by 10 bases and J by 0 bases, with 13 bases between the two germline ends. In DNA form, the CDR3 reads TGTGCCACCGCAGGACAGTCTAGCAATCAGCCCCAGCATTTT. Its translation: CATAGQSSNQPQHF.

The V and J genes are TRBV28 and TRBJ1-2, with a weak D call TRBD1 (6 bases). Germline V gene data show CDR1 as MDHEN and CDR2 as SYDVKM. The germline V and J ends were trimmed by 3 bases and 5 bases, with 13 bases remaining between them. The CDR3 is 14 residues long. The CDR3 DNA reads TGTGCCAGCAGTTTGGCGGGGGCCCCTTATGGCTACACCTTC. Protein sequence: CASSLAGAPYGYTF.

The chain links TRBV24-1 to TRBJ2-1; 7 bases match TRBD2. Trimming cost V 7 bases and J 8 bases; bases outside gene matches: 13. This CDR3 spans 15 amino acids. Germline loops: CDR1 KGHDR, CDR2 SFDVKD. This CDR3 is CATSPRDYTRDEQFF. In nucleotides, the CDR3 is TGTGCCACCAGCCCCCGGGACTACACCAGGGATGAGCAGTTCTTC.

The chain carries TRBV7-2 and TRBJ1-3; a possible D gene is TRBD1 (6 bases). The CDR3 extends over 17 amino acids. Looked up from germline, CDR1 is SGHTA and CDR2 is FQGNSA. V was clipped by 1 base and J by 2 bases, with 15 bases between them. DNA of the CDR3: TGTGCCAGCAGCTTAGGTCGGCTCAGGGGACCTGGAAACACCATATATTTT. As protein: CASSLGRLRGPGNTIYF.

J is TRBJ2-3 and V is TRBV11-2, with D possibly being TRBD2 (6 bases). The V end was cut by 2 bases, the J end by 2 bases, with 14 bases between. The germline V gene encodes CDR1 SGHAT and CDR2 FQNNGV. The CDR3 has 16 residues. The CDR3 nucleotides are TGTGCCAGCAGCTTATCCCCGGGAGCGAACACAGATACGCAGTATTTT. This sequence encodes CASSLSPGANTDTQYF. Combining the CDR3 with reference TRBV11-2 and TRBJ2-3 gives the whole variable domain EAGVAQSPRYKIIEKRQSVAFWCNPISGHATLYWYQQILGQGPKLLIQFQNNGVVDDSQLPKDRFSAERLKGVDSTLKIQPAKLEDSAVYLCASSLSPGANTDTQYFGPGTRLTVL.

A few counts support this clone. The junction departs from the called germline gene at one end, perhaps through a read error. This chain links TRBV6-2 or TRBV6-3 with TRBJ2-7; the D gene is possibly TRBD1 (5 bases). Germline-derived CDR1 and CDR2 are MNHEY and SVGEGT. This CDR3 has 12 amino acids. The CDR3 DNA follows: TGTGCCAGCAGTTACGGCCGACAGTTAGGGCACTTC. Its translation: CASSYGRQLGHF.

The V call is TRBV28, the J call TRBJ1-2, with D hard to call. This CDR3 has 13 amino acids. The V gene lost 7 bases and the J gene lost 6 bases, with 15 bases spanning the gap. The germline gives CDR1 MDHEN, CDR2 SYDVKM. This chain's CDR3 is CASNPVRGDGYTF. DNA of the CDR3: TGTGCCAGCAACCCGGTGCGGGGAGATGGCTACACCTTC.

The chain is built from TRBV3-1 (or the pseudogene TRBV3-2) and TRBJ1-1; D is possibly TRBD1 (6 bases). The V and J ends lost 4 bases and 5 bases respectively, with 14 bases between them. The CDR3 covers 14 residues. Germline V lookup: CDR1 LGHDT, CDR2 YNNKEL (reference sequence). CDR3 DNA sequence: TGTGCCAGCAGCCCCGACAGGTATGAGACTGAAGCTTTCTTT. Encoded protein: CASSPDRYETEAFF.

This clone was seen a few times. The chain joins TRBV5-1 to TRBJ2-3; D is unclear. With 0 bases removed from V and 4 bases from J, the gap between germline ends came to 9 bases. The germline CDR1 and CDR2 sequences are SGHRS and YFSETQ. This CDR3 has 14 amino acids. The CDR3 DNA reads as TGCGCCAGCAGCTTGGTTGTCAGTCCAGATACGCAGTATTTT. It specifies CASSLVVSPDTQYF.

This chain uses TRBV6-5 with TRBJ2-2; D unclear. This CDR3 is 15 amino acids long. Germline V gene lookup returns CDR1 MNHEY and CDR2 SVGAGI. V gave up 2 bases and J gave up 5 bases, with 12 bases separating them. In DNA, the CDR3 is TGTGCCAGCAGTTACGGTGCAGCGTGGACCGGGGAGCTGTTTTTT. Encoded protein: CASSYGAAWTGELFF.

The CDR3 spells CASSLSGTATGEQYF. For the CDR3, the DNA is TGTGCCAGCAGTTTGTCCGGGACAGCCACGGGGGAGCAGTACTTC. The V and J genes are TRBV28 and TRBJ2-7; 7 positions match TRBD1. The CDR3 covers 15 residues. V trimming: 3 bases; J trimming: 7 bases; junction bases outside the gene matches: 12. The V gene's germline CDR1 is MDHEN and CDR2 SYDVKM.

The chain employs TRBV18 and TRBJ1-5; D possibly corresponds to TRBD1 (6 bases). The CDR3 length is 15 residues. CDR1 is KGHSH, CDR2 LQKENI, per germline. The V end was cut by 2 bases, the J end by 4 bases, with 12 bases between. CDR3 DNA sequence: TGTGCCAGCTCACCAACAGGGAACAGTAATCAGCCCCAGCATTTT. It codes for CASSPTGNSNQPQHF.

The count of this clone is one. V and J are TRBV18 and TRBJ1-1, with a possible D match to TRBD1 (5 bases). CDR1 and CDR2 from the germline V gene are KGHSH and LQKENI. CDR3 length equals 14 residues. Between the trimmed V and J ends, which lost 6 bases and 1 base, there was a span of 12 bases. CDR3 DNA: TGTGCCAGCTCGCCTTGGGGGGAGAACACTGAAGCTTTCTTT. Its translation: CASSPWGENTEAFF.

This clone was observed a few times. The chain recombines TRBV6-5 with TRBJ2-5; possible D gene TRBD2, 6 bases. V lost 2 bases, J lost 4 bases, and 11 bases lay in between. The CDR3 is 14 amino acids. Germline V gene lookup returns CDR1 MNHEY and CDR2 SVGAGI. Written as DNA, the CDR3 is TGTGCCAGCAGTTACGGAGGGTACGGAGAGACCCAGTACTTC. It codes for CASSYGGYGETQYF.

The chain recombines TRBV6-4 with TRBJ1-1, with 9 positions matching TRBD1. This CDR3 spans 14 amino acids. J lost 5 bases, V lost 3 bases, and 4 bases had no gene match. Germline CDR1 is MRHNA and CDR2 is SNTAGT. The CDR3 spells CASSEGTGRTEAFF. CDR3 sequence (DNA): TGTGCCAGCAGTGAAGGGACAGGGAGAACTGAAGCTTTCTTT.

The chain recombines TRBV24-1 with TRBJ2-5; 10 nucleotides agree with TRBD1. V was clipped by 4 bases and J by 2 bases; unmatched bases: 6. Germline CDR1 reads KGHDR; CDR2 reads SFDVKD. The CDR3 is 16 amino acids. CDR3 amino acids: CATSDPGQGEQETQYF. CDR3 in DNA: TGTGCCACCAGTGACCCCGGACAGGGGGAACAAGAGACCCAGTACTTC.

The chain is built from TRBV18 and TRBJ2-1, with 11 bases matching TRBD2. The CDR3 runs to 14 residues. Germline V gene sequence: CDR1 KGHSH, CDR2 LQKENI. V lost 3 bases, J lost 9 bases, and 4 bases stayed unmatched. The CDR3 DNA sequence: TGTGCCAGCTCACCGACTAGCGGGATGGGTGAGCAGTTCTTC. Its protein product is CASSPTSGMGEQFF. The variable domain in full, completed from reference TRBV18 and TRBJ2-1, reads NAGVMQNPRHLVRRRGQEARLRCSPMKGHSHVYWYRQLPEEGLKFMVYLQKENIIDESGMPKERFSAEFPKEGPSILRIQQVVRGDSAAYFCASSPTSGMGEQFFGPGTRLTVL.

V gene TRBV3-1 (or the pseudogene TRBV3-2) combines with J gene TRBJ2-7; tentative D call: TRBD2 (5 bases). The V and J ends lost 3 bases and 6 bases respectively, with 18 bases between them. Per germline, CDR1 LGHDT and CDR2 YNNKEL (reference sequence). This CDR3 region has 15 residues. In nucleotides, the CDR3 is TGTGCCAGCAGCCAGGGATTCCCACCCGGAGGCGAGCAGTACTTC. This codes for CASSQGFPPGGEQYF.

The rearrangement joins TRBV12-3 or TRBV12-4 to TRBJ1-2, with D maybe TRBD1 (5 bases). There are 13 residues in the CDR3. With 7 bases removed from V and 8 bases from J, the gap between germline ends came to 17 bases. The DNA for the CDR3 is TGTGCCAGCACCCCGGAGGGGTATAGCGGCTACACCTTC. Protein sequence: CASTPEGYSGYTF.

The chain recombines TRBV10-3 with TRBJ1-1, with 7 bases aligning to TRBD1. Trimming took 4 bases from V and 1 from J; bases not matched to a gene: 6. Per germline, CDR1 ENHRY and CDR2 SYGVKD. The CDR3 spans 15 residues. DNA for the CDR3: TGTGCCATCAGTGGCATGGGACAGAGGAACACTGAAGCTTTCTTT. This codes for CAISGMGQRNTEAFF.

V usage is TRBV7-2 and J usage is TRBJ1-1; a possible D gene is TRBD1 (5 bases). CDR3 length equals 14 residues. Trimming removed 3 bases from V and 1 base from J, with 9 bases in between. CDR1 and CDR2 from the germline V gene are SGHTA and FQGNSA. CDR3 nucleotide sequence: TGTGCCAGCAGCTTTAGTGGGGCGAACACTGAAGCTTTCTTT. It is translated as CASSFSGANTEAFF.

The V call is TRBV7-9, the J call TRBJ1-3, with a weak D call TRBD1 (5 bases). Germline V gives CDR1 SEHNR, CDR2 FQNEAQ (reference sequence). The CDR3 extends over 16 amino acids. V was cut by 5 bases and J by 1 base, with 15 bases left in between. The CDR3 sequence: CASSRDGAGSGNTIYF. The CDR3 DNA reads TGTGCCAGCAGCCGAGATGGGGCAGGATCTGGAAACACCATATATTTT. The whole variable domain, remainder taken from reference TRBV7-9 and TRBJ1-3, is DTGVSQNPRHKITKRGQNVTFRCDPISEHNRLYWYRQTLGQGPEFLTYFQNEAQLEKSRLLSDRFSAERPKGSFSTLEIQRTEQGDSAMYLCASSRDGAGSGNTIYFGEGSWLTVV.

The gene calls are TRBV6-6 and TRBJ1-6; 7 nucleotides match TRBD1. This CDR3 is 16 amino acids long. In germline, CDR1 is MNHNY, CDR2 SVGAGI (reference sequence). V trimming: 7 bases; J trimming: 6 bases; junction bases outside the gene matches: 12. The CDR3 bases are TGTGCCAGCATTAACCGAAGTAGGGGGCTTAATTCACCCCTCCACTTT. Translated: CASINRSRGLNSPLHF.

This clone was counted only a few times. Sequence at one end of the junction differs from germline and may be a read error. This rearrangement joins TRBV28 to TRBJ2-5, with D perhaps matching TRBD1 (6 bases). CDR3 length: 15 residues. Germline CDR1 reads MDHEN; CDR2 reads SYDVKM. CDR3 amino acids: CARSWSQGTQETQYF. The CDR3 coding sequence is TGTGCCAGAAGTTGGTCACAGGGAACTCAAGAGACCCAGTACTTC. The full variable domain, completed using reference TRBV28 and TRBJ2-5, is DVKVTQSSRYLVKRTGEKVFLECVQDMDHENMFWYRQDPGLGLRLIYFSYDVKMKEKGDIPEGYSVSREKKERFSLILESASTNQTSMYLCARSWSQGTQETQYFGPGTRLLVL.

The CDR3: CASSLNARGETQYF. The CDR3 region has the DNA TGTGCCAGCAGCTTAAACGCCCGGGGAGAGACCCAGTACTTC. The chain uses TRBV7-3 and TRBJ2-5; D perhaps matches TRBD2 (5 bases). The germline V and J ends were trimmed by 1 base and 4 bases, with 10 bases remaining between them. CDR3 size: 14 residues. Germline lookup yields CDR1 SGHTA and CDR2 FQGTGA.

This clone was counted a single time. This chain joins TRBV7-9 and TRBJ1-3; a weak D match, TRBD1 (5 bases). The germline V gene encodes CDR1 SEHNR and CDR2 FQNEAQ (reference sequence). CDR3 length: 14 residues. V was pared by 11 bases and J by 1 base, with 15 bases between. The CDR3 DNA follows: TGTGCCGGGGGGGAAGGGGATTCTGGAAACACCATATATTTT. Protein: CAGGEGDSGNTIYF.

The rearrangement links TRBV3-1 (or the pseudogene TRBV3-2) to TRBJ2-7; 9 nucleotides line up with TRBD2. This CDR3 spans 17 amino acids. Germline V gives CDR1 LGHDT, CDR2 YNNKEL (reference sequence). Trimming took 4 bases from V and 0 from J; bases not matched to a gene: 10. The CDR3 DNA reads TGTGCCAGCAGCCTCCTCTGGCGGGGGGGCAGCTCCTACGAGCAGTACTTC. The encoded protein is CASSLLWRGGSSYEQYF.